This T cell receptor (beta chain) was sequenced for a study of blood T cell repertoires in COVID-19. On the study more broadly: The origin of the acute and convalescent COVID-19 samples was the United States, Italy and Spain. Sources were T cells, B-cell-depleted T cells, or PBMCs; the material itself was cDNA or gDNA.

In the authors' methods: Estimation of nucleated cell counts was performed using reference gene primer amplification. TCRdb's copy holds only in-frame clones and misses some; the assay was immunoSEQ multiplex PCR. V, J and clone size are taken as reported in that table, and D and trimming were inferred from the DNA itself. The sample includes around 30,000 clones, roughly 93% seen only once; the top ten take about 0.9%. The CDR3 length is 14 residues. Trimming removed 7 bases from V and 8 bases from J, with 18 bases in between. Germline assignment: CDR1 LNHDA and CDR2 SQIVND (reference sequence). Sequences were obtained from peripheral blood. The TCR was taken from a male donor with active COVID-19. The chain carries TRBV19 and TRBJ2-1; TRBD2 is a possible D gene (6 bases). CDR3 loop: CASKGRGASDEQFF. For the CDR3, the DNA is TGTGCCAGTAAGGGGCGGGGCGCCTCCGATGAGCAGTTCTTC.